One and the same sample provided the 25 T cell receptor beta chains below, sequenced in a study of T-cell memory formation after mild COVID-19. TCRdb re-derived calls from the 5' RACE reads in MiXCR, one entry per CDR3 protein. The table has 470,000 or so distinct CDR3 sequences, 20% seen once. Sequencing used PBMCs or a T cell subset sorted from them (not recorded which). The receptors were sampled from an adult woman who had mild COVID-19 (a few samples of this study predate the infection). Cell type and time point are not known.

In this sample, this clonotype turned up a few times. The chain combines TRBV7-8 with TRBJ2-7; TRBD1 matches at 10 bases. The V segment lost 5 bases and the J segment 3 bases; nucleotides outside the gene matches: 10. Germline assignment: CDR1 SGHVS and CDR2 FQNEAQ. The CDR3 has 16 residues. CDR3 amino acids: CASSTHAGTGDYEQYF. Written as DNA, the CDR3 is TGTGCCAGCAGCACCCACGCCGGGACAGGGGACTACGAGCAGTACTTC.

This clonotype was counted between two and nine times. This chain joins TRBV5-4 and TRBJ2-1, with D perhaps TRBD2 (6 bases). The V end was cut by 5 bases, the J end by 4 bases, with 16 bases between. Germline V gene lookup returns CDR1 SGHNT and CDR2 YYREEE (reference sequence). This CDR3 region has 15 residues. The CDR3 loop reads CASSPTGGRYNEQFF. The CDR3 DNA reads as TGTGCCAGCAGTCCCACTGGAGGGAGGTACAATGAGCAGTTCTTC. Drawing the rest from reference TRBV5-4 and TRBJ2-1, the complete variable domain is ETGVTQSPTHLIKTRGQQVTLRCSSQSGHNTVSWYQQALGQGPQFIFQYYREEENGRGNFPPRFSGLQFPNYSSELNVNALELDDSALYLCASSPTGGRYNEQFFGPGTRLTVL.

The chain is built from TRBV7-6 and TRBJ2-3, with 8 bases fitting TRBD2. Germline V gene data show CDR1 as SGHVS and CDR2 as FNYEAQ. This CDR3 has 15 residues. V lost 3 bases and J lost 2; bases outside the gene matches: 4. The CDR3 reads CASSLDGGDTDTQYF. The CDR3, as DNA: TGTGCCAGCAGCTTGGACGGGGGGGACACAGATACGCAGTATTTT.

This clonotype was detected only a few times. This chain joins TRBV6-1 and TRBJ2-2, with 9 nucleotides matching TRBD2. The CDR3 contains 14 residues. Looked up from germline, CDR1 is MNHNS and CDR2 is SASEGT. The V gene end was trimmed by 8 bases and the J gene end by 8 bases; junction bases not matched to a gene: 9. The chain's CDR3 is CASPRTSEAGELFF. In DNA, the CDR3 is TGTGCCAGCCCGAGGACTAGCGAGGCAGGGGAGCTGTTTTTT.

This clonotype has a handful of counts. J is TRBJ1-2 and V is TRBV11-3, with D unresolved. The CDR3 is 16 amino acids. Germline CDR1 is SGHNT and CDR2 is YENEEA. The V and J ends lost 5 bases and 2 bases respectively, with 18 bases between them. The CDR3 DNA reads as TGTGCCAGCAGCCCCCGGGATAGAAGTTCGAACTATGGCTACACCTTC. Protein: CASSPRDRSSNYGYTF.

The genes are TRBV29-1 and TRBJ2-2; D perhaps matches TRBD1 (5 bases). CDR3 size: 13 residues. With 6 bases removed from V and 1 base from J, the gap between germline ends came to 9 bases. CDR1 is SQVTM, CDR2 ANQGSEA, per germline. The CDR3, as DNA: TGCAGCGTCTACGACAGGAACACCGGGGAGCTGTTTTTT. Translation gives CSVYDRNTGELFF.

This clonotype was observed a handful of times. The chain uses TRBV5-5 and TRBJ2-7; 8 bases are a match to TRBD1. V lost 4 bases, J lost 2 bases, and 8 bases stayed unmatched. Germline-derived CDR1 and CDR2 are SGHKS and YYEKEE (reference sequence). This CDR3 is 15 amino acids long. The CDR3 protein is CASSPRTGFPYEQYF. The CDR3 nucleotides are TGTGCCAGCAGCCCACGGACAGGGTTCCCCTACGAGCAGTACTTC. Looking up the rest from reference TRBV5-5 and TRBJ2-7 gives the full variable domain: DAGVTQSPTHLIKTRGQQVTLRCSPISGHKSVSWYQQVLGQGPQFIFQYYEKEERGRGNFPDRFSARQFPNYSSELNVNALLLGDSALYLCASSPRTGFPYEQYFGPGTRLTVT.

V and J are TRBV4-1 and TRBJ2-5, with D perhaps assigned TRBD1 or TRBD2 (5 bases each). This CDR3 contains 16 residues. V was pared by 1 base and J by 4 bases, with 16 bases between. CDR1 is MGHRA and CDR2 is YSYEKL in the germline V gene. The CDR3 loop reads CASSQALLAGTETQYF. DNA of the CDR3: TGCGCCAGCAGCCAAGCCCTTCTCGCAGGGACAGAGACCCAGTACTTC.

J is TRBJ1-6 and V is TRBV7-2; D gene uncertain. Trimming left V 5 bases short and J 13 bases short, with 12 bases between. Germline values: CDR1 SGHTA, CDR2 FQGNSA. This CDR3 comprises 12 residues. The CDR3 bases are TGTGCCAGCAGCCCATTCGGTCGGCCCCTCCACTTT. Translation: CASSPFGRPLHF.

V gene TRBV2 combines with J gene TRBJ1-2; the D gene is possibly TRBD1 (5 bases). Germline V lookup: CDR1 SNHLY, CDR2 FYNNEI. CDR3 length equals 13 residues. Trimming stripped 7 bases from V and 3 bases from J, with 12 bases between. Here the CDR3 DNA reads TGTGCCAGCATTGTAGACAGCGACTATGGCTACACCTTC. Amino acids: CASIVDSDYGYTF.

This clonotype appeared a few times. The J gene is TRBJ1-2, the V gene TRBV12-3 or TRBV12-4; 9 positions agree with TRBD1. This CDR3 has 15 amino acids. V shed 4 bases and J 4 bases; nucleotides not matched to a gene: 7. In DNA form, the CDR3 reads TGTGCCAGCAGTTCTTCCGGGACAGGGTCCTATGGCTACACCTTC. Protein: CASSSSGTGSYGYTF.

A few counts support this clonotype. The chain joins TRBV20-1 to TRBJ2-1, with 8 positions matching TRBD2. Germline V CDR1 and CDR2: DFQATT, SNEGSKA (reference sequence). The CDR3 consists of 14 residues. Germline trimming cut 5 bases from V and 5 bases from J; bases unmatched to any gene: 8. The CDR3 loop is CSAPPAGGNNEQFF. CDR3 nucleotides: TGCAGTGCTCCCCCGGCGGGGGGTAACAATGAGCAGTTCTTC.

This rearrangement joins TRBV6-4 to TRBJ2-3; D remains ambiguous. The CDR3 extends over 15 amino acids. Looked up from germline, CDR1 is MRHNA and CDR2 is SNTAGT. V was pared by 4 bases and J by 5 bases, with 16 bases between. CDR3 loop: CASSVAVGGEDTQYF. In nucleotides, the CDR3 is TGTGCCAGCAGTGTTGCTGTTGGCGGCGAAGATACGCAGTATTTT.

The chain recombines TRBV11-3 with TRBJ2-1; 11 nucleotides line up with TRBD2. The trim removed 8 bases at V and 9 bases at J, leaving 12 bases unmatched. There are 15 residues in the CDR3. Per the germline V gene, CDR1 is SGHNT and CDR2 is YENEEA. This chain's CDR3 is CASEGSSGRPGEQFF. The CDR3 DNA sequence: TGTGCCAGCGAGGGGTCTAGCGGGAGGCCCGGTGAGCAGTTCTTC.

Only a few counts were recorded for this clonotype. This chain connects TRBV27 to TRBJ1-4; D not certain. The germline gives CDR1 MNHEY, CDR2 SMNVEV (reference sequence). This CDR3 is 14 amino acids long. The V end was cut by 0 bases, the J end by 8 bases, with 10 bases between. The CDR3 bases are TGTGCCAGCAGTTTATCTTACCTCCGGGAAAAACTGTTTTTT. Translation gives CASSLSYLREKLFF.

The CDR3 sequence: CASSVGSTRNEQFF. CDR3 bases: TGTGCCAGCAGCGTAGGATCCACTAGAAATGAGCAGTTCTTC. This rearrangement joins TRBV9 to TRBJ2-1; possibly TRBD2 for D (5 bases). V dropped 0 bases and J dropped 7 bases, with 11 bases sitting between them. Germline V gene lookup returns CDR1 SGDLS and CDR2 YYNGEE. There are 14 residues in the CDR3.

This chain uses TRBV7-8 with TRBJ2-1; 11 bases match TRBD2. Germline CDR1 SGHVS, CDR2 FQNEAQ. The CDR3 has 20 amino acids. J gave up 5 bases and V 0 bases, and 15 bases lay outside the gene matches. The DNA for the CDR3 is TGTGCCAGCAGCTTAGCGCCTAGCGGGAGGCTCCGGGTCGGCGACAATGAGCAGTTCTTC. Encoded protein: CASSLAPSGRLRVGDNEQFF.

This clonotype occurred a few times. This rearrangement joins TRBV23-1 to TRBJ2-1; a weak D match, TRBD1 (6 bases). TRBV23-1 is flagged as an ORF with uncertain function. The CDR3 runs to 14 residues. Deletions cut 7 bases from V and 5 bases from J, with 15 bases between. CDR3 sequence: CASTAGTPHNEQFF. In nucleotides, the CDR3 is TGCGCCAGCACCGCCGGGACACCCCACAATGAGCAGTTCTTC.

This clonotype was detected only a few times. J is TRBJ1-1 and V is TRBV6-5; D is perhaps TRBD1 (5 bases). V was clipped by 5 bases and J by 4 bases, with 11 bases between them. The CDR3 spans 13 residues. Germline V lookup: CDR1 MNHEY, CDR2 SVGAGI. The CDR3, as DNA: TGTGCCAGCAGTCCCGGGACCTTCACTGAAGCTTTCTTT. It specifies CASSPGTFTEAFF.

V usage is TRBV4-2 and J usage is TRBJ1-1; D is ambiguous. Germline assignment: CDR1 LGHNA and CDR2 YNFKEQ. The CDR3 is 11 amino acids. V lost 6 bases and J lost 7, with 9 bases in between. In nucleotides, the CDR3 is TGTGCCAGCAGAGGAGGATATGAAGCTTTCTTT. This translates into CASRGGYEAFF.

The CDR3 loop is CASSALQGAGELFF. The CDR3 DNA reads TGTGCCAGCAGCGCTCTACAGGGGGCCGGGGAGCTGTTTTTT. This chain joins TRBV9 and TRBJ2-2; 8 bases agree with TRBD1. V trimming: 3 bases; J trimming: 6 bases; junction bases outside the gene matches: 4. The CDR3 sequence is 14 residues long. Germline CDR1 is SGDLS and CDR2 is YYNGEE.

This sequence joins TRBV7-9 and TRBJ1-2; possibly TRBD1 for D (5 bases). The CDR3 runs to 15 residues. Germline V gene data show CDR1 as SEHNR and CDR2 as FQNEAQ (reference sequence). V lost 6 bases and J 0 bases, leaving 14 bases between the germline ends. The CDR3 nucleotides are TGTGCCAGCAGAATCCAAGGGACCTCTAACTATGGCTACACCTTC. Encoded protein: CASRIQGTSNYGYTF.

This chain connects TRBV7-9 to TRBJ1-3, with TRBD1 matching over 10 bases. The CDR3 runs to 15 residues. The J segment lost 2 bases and the V segment lost 7 bases, leaving 5 bases of the junction unmatched. Germline V gene data show CDR1 as SEHNR and CDR2 as FQNEAQ (reference sequence). This chain's CDR3 is CASTRDRGAGNTIYF. The CDR3 region has the DNA TGTGCCAGCACCAGGGACAGGGGAGCTGGAAACACCATATATTTT.

A few counts support this clonotype. The CDR3 protein is CASSIWGSYEQYF. The CDR3 DNA reads TGTGCCAGCAGTATATGGGGCTCCTACGAGCAGTACTTC. The chain links TRBV12-3 or TRBV12-4 to TRBJ2-7, with D uncertain. The V end was cut by 5 bases, the J end by 0 bases, with 8 bases between. This CDR3 has 13 residues.

V is TRBV7-9 and J is TRBJ1-1; no clear D gene. Trimming removed 5 bases from V and 2 bases from J, with 6 bases in between. The germline V gene has CDR1 SEHNR and CDR2 FQNEAQ (reference sequence). The CDR3 sequence is 12 residues long. CDR3 residues: CASSRANTEAFF. DNA for the CDR3: TGTGCCAGCAGCCGGGCCAACACTGAAGCTTTCTTT.